Presented here are 10 T cell receptor beta chains from one specimen sequenced in a study of a mutant IDH1 vaccine in newly diagnosed glioma. The protocol was immunoSEQ multiplex PCR, while the TCRdb copy is restricted to in-frame clones and leaves out a portion. This table holds around 52,000 clones, more than 80% found once. For these TCRs, the target antigens are not known. Time point given: week 5, during vaccination. The investigators gave 300 ug of mutant IDH1 20-mer peptide in each vaccine dose, together with topical imiquimod. This specimen consisted of PBMCs, obtained from a glioma patient whose treatment included an IDH1 peptide vaccine. Every receptor here comes from a woman aged 40 to 55 with glioma.

The chain combines TRBV27 with TRBJ1-2; D not certain. V lost 0 bases, J lost 4 bases, and 15 bases lay in between. Germline CDR1 and CDR2: MNHEY and SMNVEV (reference sequence). The CDR3 runs to 16 residues. CDR3 sequence: CASSLSRPSSFYGYTF. The CDR3 nucleotides read TGTGCCAGCAGTTTATCTCGGCCAAGTTCGTTCTATGGCTACACCTTC.

The chain joins TRBV7-3 to TRBJ2-3, with 8 positions matching TRBD2. CDR3 length: 13 amino acids. From germline, CDR1 is SGHTA and CDR2 FQGTGA. V shed 5 bases and J 4 bases; nucleotides not matched to a gene: 2. The CDR3 DNA sequence: TGTGCCAGCAGCCGGCGGGAGGCAGATACGCAGTATTTT. Residues: CASSRREADTQYF.

The chain combines TRBV4-2 with TRBJ1-6; D gene ambiguous. The CDR3 length is 13 residues. In germline, CDR1 is LGHNA, CDR2 YNFKEQ. Deletions cut 1 base from V and 9 bases from J, with 7 bases between. CDR3 sequence: CASSQASASPLHF. In DNA form, the CDR3 reads TGTGCCAGCAGCCAAGCCAGCGCTTCACCCCTCCACTTT.

The chain has TRBV7-2 and TRBJ1-2, with D perhaps TRBD1 (6 bases). V was trimmed by 7 bases and J by 8 bases, leaving 23 bases between them. This CDR3 is 15 amino acids long. Germline values: CDR1 SGHTA, CDR2 FQGNSA. The CDR3 region is CASNYDKGRGKGYTF. CDR3 nucleotide sequence: TGTGCCAGCAACTACGACAAGGGAAGGGGGAAAGGCTACACCTTC.

V and J are TRBV2 and TRBJ1-5; no firm D call. Deletions cut 4 bases from V and 6 bases from J, with 7 bases between. The CDR3 extends over 12 amino acids. CDR1 and CDR2 from the germline V gene are SNHLY and FYNNEI. The CDR3 protein is CASSGFLQPQHF. DNA for the CDR3: TGTGCCAGCAGTGGTTTCCTTCAGCCCCAGCATTTT.

CDR3 sequence: CASSHRATSETPYEQYF. CDR3 coding DNA: TGCGCCAGCAGCCACAGGGCGACCTCAGAGACCCCCTACGAGCAGTACTTC. The genes are TRBV4-1 and TRBJ2-7; perhaps TRBD1 as D (5 bases). Trimming shortened V by 3 bases and J by 2 bases, and 20 bases separated the two germline ends. CDR3 length equals 17 residues. CDR1 and CDR2 from the germline V gene are MGHRA and YSYEKL.

This chain links TRBV4-3 with TRBJ2-7; TRBD2 agrees at 9 bases. V lost 3 bases to trimming and J lost 3 bases; unmatched junction nucleotides: 3. Germline V gene lookup returns CDR1 LGHNA and CDR2 YSLEER. The CDR3 length is 14 residues. For the CDR3, the DNA is TGCGCCAGCAGCCACGCGGGGGGGGGCTACGAGCAGTACTTC. Amino acids: CASSHAGGGYEQYF.

The chain is built from TRBV5-1 and TRBJ2-7, with 12 positions matching TRBD1. J was trimmed by 7 bases and V by 6 bases; bases with no gene match: 8. This CDR3 comprises 14 residues. Germline V gene lookup returns CDR1 SGHRS and CDR2 YFSETQ. The CDR3 sequence is CASTRDRGLDEQYF. The CDR3 coding sequence is TGCGCCAGCACCCGGGACAGGGGGCTGGATGAGCAGTACTTC.

This rearrangement joins TRBV7-9 to TRBJ1-2; D not certain. Trimming cost V 0 bases and J 8 bases, with 7 bases left between them. Germline V gene sequence: CDR1 SEHNR, CDR2 FQNEAQ (reference sequence). The length of the CDR3 is 12 residues. In nucleotides, the CDR3 is TGTGCCAGCAGCTTAGCCCCCTTAGGCTACACCTTC. Amino acids: CASSLAPLGYTF.

V usage is TRBV28 and J usage is TRBJ1-1; D is ambiguous. Germline assignment: CDR1 MDHEN and CDR2 SYDVKM. V shed 4 bases and J shed 1 base, with 10 bases lying between them. The CDR3 is 14 residues long. The CDR3 loop reads CASSSNVANTEAFF. Written as DNA, the CDR3 is TGTGCCAGCAGTTCGAACGTGGCGAACACTGAAGCTTTCTTT. Full variable domain (remainder filled in from reference TRBV28 and TRBJ1-1): DVKVTQSSRYLVKRTGEKVFLECVQDMDHENMFWYRQDPGLGLRLIYFSYDVKMKEKGDIPEGYSVSREKKERFSLILESASTNQTSMYLCASSSNVANTEAFFGQGTRLTVV.